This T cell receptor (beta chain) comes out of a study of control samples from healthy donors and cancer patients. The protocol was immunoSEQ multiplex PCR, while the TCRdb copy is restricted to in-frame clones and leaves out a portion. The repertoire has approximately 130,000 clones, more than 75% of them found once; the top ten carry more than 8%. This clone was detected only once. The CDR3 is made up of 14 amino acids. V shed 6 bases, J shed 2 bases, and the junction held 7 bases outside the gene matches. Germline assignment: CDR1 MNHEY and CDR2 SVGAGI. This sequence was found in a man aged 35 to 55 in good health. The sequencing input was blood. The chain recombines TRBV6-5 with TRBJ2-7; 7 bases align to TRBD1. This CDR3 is CASSVSGQAYEQYF. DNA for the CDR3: TGTGCCAGCAGCGTGAGTGGACAGGCCTACGAGCAGTACTTC.